What follows is one T cell receptor (beta chain) and its context. The protocol was immunoSEQ multiplex PCR, while the TCRdb copy is restricted to in-frame clones and leaves out a portion. This table has some 490,000 clones, around 73% appearing once. These data come from a study of shared clonotypes between healthy human individuals. The CDR3 has 14 residues. Germline loops: CDR1 SGHRS, CDR2 YFSETQ. V shed 2 bases and J shed 9 bases, with 14 bases lying between them. This clonotype was sampled from a woman aged 40 to 50 in good health. Some clones in this sample may be carry-over from other donors' samples. Sequenced input: PBMCs. The chain joins TRBV5-1 to TRBJ2-2; perhaps TRBD1 as D (7 bases). The CDR3 DNA follows: TGCGCCAGCAGCTTCTCAGGAGGGGGCCGGGAGCTGTTTTTT. Translation gives CASSFSGGGRELFF.